The T cell receptor beta chain described here comes from a study of identical twins (dated by TCRdb to 2016 to 2017). General notes on the study: To test whether fetal clonotypes persist, the study used deep sequencing on TCR alpha and beta repertoires from monozygotic twins, unrelated adults of various ages, and cord blood. To rule out contamination, the twin experiments were replicated at different times with different library preparation protocols. The study at large found these results: Fewer insertions were carried by abundant cord blood beta clonotypes, a similar but weaker trend appeared in young adult naive repertoires, and no such trend appeared in memory repertoires. Compared with coincidental sharing between unrelated individuals, out-of-frame TCR alpha sequences shared between twins showed an excess of sequences with low generation probability. In beta out-of-frame sequences, excess twin sharing was weaker, because having fewer shared sequences lowered the signal-to-noise ratio. Invariant T cells such as MAIT and iNKT could partly confound zero-insertion analyses, though diverse VJ usage argued against this for most clonotypes. Because the same donors could not be followed over many years, the conclusions depended on cross-sectional statistical analysis. Out-of-frame TCR alpha sharing in monozygotic twins was systematically underestimated by recombination models, whereas sharing between unrelated individuals was in agreement with the recombination models.

Many counts were recorded for this clonotype. Its antigen is unknown. No base qualities exist here, and no much larger clone lies one base off it. The library was produced with 5' RACE. Instrument on record: Illumina HiSeq 2000. A universal primer binding site was introduced by template switching, and a unique molecular identifier was present in the final cDNA, enabling accurate counting of TCR cDNA molecules. First-strand cDNA for TCR alpha and beta chains was synthesized from specific primers in the conserved constant-segment region. Each cDNA library was double barcoded, with a SMART-Mk sample barcode plus Illumina barcodes, to control for contamination. TruSeq adapter sequences, together with Illumina sample barcodes, were added in two successive PCR steps. Sequencing of the TCR alpha and beta cDNA libraries was done on the Illumina HiSeq platform using custom primers. In the source study's methods: MiGEC processed the raw reads to extract unique molecular identifiers, while MiXCR was used to determine the CDR3 positions. Recombination models were inferred per individual with the repgenHMM and IGoR tools using an EM algorithm. Shared clonotype analysis was performed with the tcR package in R, normalizing sharing by the product of cloneset sizes. Out-of-frame nonproductive sequences were analyzed to study raw recombination free of thymic and clonal selection effects. TCRdb reanalyzed the raw reads on its own, using fastp at Q25 for trimming and MiXCR for clone calling, and kept in-frame beta chains. For every CDR3 protein sequence, its rows merge into one entry that carries the most common genes and DNA. The V and J calls come from TCRdb's annotation, not from the publication. The sample contains 120,000 to 150,000 distinct CDR3 sequences, roughly 3.5% of them found a single time. In total, the top ten clones hold about 7.8% of the sample.

V was cut back by 0 bases and J by 6 bases, leaving a gap of 10 bases between them. CDR1 SGHRS and CDR2 YFSETQ were looked up in the germline V gene. Taken from cysteine to phenylalanine, the CDR3 has 14 residues. The kept DNA is CDR3 alone, 42 bases in frame from the first base. Every donor in the study was a healthy Caucasian. Miltenyi CD45RO+ enrichment and human naive T-cell isolation kits were used to isolate memory (CD45RO+) and naive T cells from PBMC. Rearrangement joined TRBV5-1 to TRBJ1-5; tentative D gene TRBD1, with 5 bases matching. The sequenced sample was memory T cells sorted from blood. The cell subset or site label of this sample denotes: CD45RO+ enriched T cells. This sequence was found in a man aged 18 to 30 in good health. The CDR3 region reads CASSLGSGSQPQHF. The nucleotide sequence reads as follows: TGCGCCAGCAGCTTGGGGTCAGGGAGTCAGCCCCAGCATTTT.